This passage covers 21 T cell receptor beta chains from one sample sequenced in a study of early stage breast cancer tumors. TCRdb's copy holds only in-frame clones and misses some; the assay was immunoSEQ multiplex PCR. This table has about 36,000 clones, 74% appearing once. Sequencing was done on a sample of blood. Receptor source: a person between 60 and 69 years old with breast cancer.

V usage is TRBV27 and J usage is TRBJ1-1; 10 bases match TRBD1. Germline V gene sequence: CDR1 MNHEY, CDR2 SMNVEV (reference sequence). The length of the CDR3 is 13 residues. Trimming at V came to 1 base and at J to 12 bases, leaving 5 bases not matched to a gene. CDR3 protein: CASSLLGQGTPFF. As DNA, the CDR3 is TGTGCCAGCAGTTTATTGGGACAGGGGACACCTTTCTTT.

The table lists this clone with a few counts. The V and J genes are TRBV7-9 and TRBJ2-7, with TRBD1 identical over 7 bases. J was trimmed by 2 bases and V by 5 bases; bases with no gene match: 6. From germline, CDR1 is SEHNR and CDR2 FQNEAQ (reference sequence). The CDR3 consists of 14 residues. In nucleotides, the CDR3 is TGTGCCAGCAGCAGGACAGGTCGGACCTACGAGCAGTACTTC. It yields the protein CASSRTGRTYEQYF.

This chain connects TRBV27 to TRBJ2-7; D remains unclear. CDR1 and CDR2 (germline): MNHEY, SMNVEV (reference sequence). Trimming cost V 8 bases and J 9 bases, with 5 bases left between them. This CDR3 contains 8 residues. CDR3 sequence: CASSWQYF. DNA of the CDR3: TGTGCCAGCTCGTGGCAGTACTTC.

This chain uses TRBV5-5 with TRBJ2-5; 10 bases map to TRBD1. The CDR3 totals 16 residues. Germline CDR1 reads SGHKS; CDR2 reads YYEKEE (reference sequence). Trimming removed 4 bases from V and 4 bases from J; junction bases left unmatched: 10. CDR3 loop: CASSGFGTGAVETQYF. The DNA of the CDR3 is TGTGCCAGCAGCGGATTTGGGACAGGGGCTGTAGAGACCCAGTACTTC.

This chain links TRBV14 with TRBJ1-2, with TRBD1 matching over 9 bases. V dropped 3 bases and J dropped 3; count of bases not matched to a gene: 5. Germline V gives CDR1 SGHDN, CDR2 FVKESK. The CDR3 is made up of 15 amino acids. Written as DNA, the CDR3 is TGTGCCAGCAGCCAGTGGACAGGGGAGGACTATGGCTACACCTTC. Its protein is CASSQWTGEDYGYTF.

The genes are TRBV19 and TRBJ2-3, with D maybe TRBD1 (6 bases). This CDR3 has 14 amino acids. V was shortened by 4 bases and J by 4 bases, with 12 bases between the two germline ends. Germline V gene sequence: CDR1 LNHDA, CDR2 SQIVND (reference sequence). The chain's CDR3 is CASSKRTEADTQYF. CDR3 in DNA: TGTGCCAGTAGTAAAAGGACAGAGGCAGATACGCAGTATTTT.

The chain joins TRBV10-3 to TRBJ2-5; TRBD1 aligns across 10 bases. Losses at the gene ends were 6 bases for V and 5 bases for J; bases not matched to a gene: 12. CDR1 is ENHRY and CDR2 is SYGVKD in the germline V gene. This CDR3 region has 16 residues. The DNA for the CDR3 is TGTGCCATCAGGGATCCGGGACAGGGGACGTTGGAGACCCAGTACTTC. This gives the protein CAIRDPGQGTLETQYF.

V is TRBV5-1 and J is TRBJ2-7, with D tentatively TRBD2 (6 bases). Germline V gene data show CDR1 as SGHRS and CDR2 as YFSETQ. This CDR3 comprises 15 residues. V gave up 0 bases and J gave up 2 bases, with 12 bases separating them. This chain's CDR3 is CASSLVGGTAYEQYF. The CDR3 bases are TGCGCCAGCAGCTTGGTCGGCGGGACTGCCTACGAGCAGTACTTC.

The CDR3 DNA follows: TGTGCCAGCAGCGCCGGGACTTTGAACACTGAAGCTTTCTTT. Translating it yields CASSAGTLNTEAFF. V and J are TRBV2 and TRBJ1-1, with D perhaps matching TRBD1 (5 bases). The V gene's germline CDR1 is SNHLY and CDR2 FYNNEI. This CDR3 region has 14 residues. Trimming left V 6 bases short and J 0 bases short, with 11 bases between.

The J gene is TRBJ2-7, the V gene TRBV29-1, with 12 bases fitting TRBD2. The CDR3 length is 14 residues. Per the germline V gene, CDR1 is SQVTM and CDR2 is ANQGSEA. Trimming took 7 bases from V and 0 from J; bases not matched to a gene: 4. Here the CDR3 reads CSALTSGSSYEQYF. The DNA for the CDR3 is TGCAGCGCTCTGACTAGCGGGAGCTCCTACGAGCAGTACTTC.

The genes are TRBV19 and TRBJ2-1; 9 bases agree with TRBD2. CDR3 length: 13 amino acids. V trimming: 3 bases; J trimming: 9 bases; junction bases outside the gene matches: 3. Germline CDR1 is LNHDA and CDR2 is SQIVND (reference sequence). The CDR3: CASSIRREGEQFF. The CDR3 bases are TGTGCCAGTAGTATTCGGCGGGAGGGTGAGCAGTTCTTC.

V and J are TRBV30 and TRBJ1-2, with no clear D. In germline, CDR1 is GTSNPN, CDR2 SVGIG (reference sequence). Trimming removed 0 bases from V and 7 bases from J, with 15 bases in between. The CDR3 loop spans 14 amino acids. The CDR3: CAWSVRGSLGGYTF. Here the CDR3 DNA reads TGTGCCTGGAGTGTACGAGGATCCCTAGGTGGCTACACCTTC. The full variable domain, with the rest looked up from reference TRBV30 and TRBJ1-2, is SQTIHQWPATLVQPVGSPLSLECTVEGTSNPNLYWYRQAAGRGLQLLFYSVGIGQISSEVPQNLSASRPQDRQFILSSKKLLLSDSGFYLCAWSVRGSLGGYTFGSGTRLTVV.

The chain joins TRBV5-3 to TRBJ2-1; TRBD2 matches 7 bases. TRBV5-3 is classed as an ORF, of uncertain function. Unmatched junction bases numbered 6, after V lost 0 bases and J lost 9 bases. The CDR3 totals 14 residues. Written as DNA, the CDR3 is TGTGCCAGAAGCTTGGAGCGGGGTATGAGTGAGCAGTTCTTC. Residues: CARSLERGMSEQFF.

V usage is TRBV6-1 and J usage is TRBJ1-5, with D perhaps TRBD1 (5 bases). CDR3 length equals 14 residues. CDR1 and CDR2 from the germline V gene are MNHNS and SASEGT. Trimming pared 6 bases from V and 12 bases from J, leaving 21 bases between. CDR3 sequence (DNA): TGTGCCAGCAGCGACCTAGGGACCGCGGAGGTCCAGCATTTT. Its protein product is CASSDLGTAEVQHF.

This chain connects TRBV11-2 to TRBJ1-2; TRBD1 is a possible D gene (6 bases). The germline V and J ends were trimmed by 6 bases and 8 bases, with 16 bases remaining between them. This CDR3 is 13 amino acids long. The germline V gene has CDR1 SGHAT and CDR2 FQNNGV. The CDR3 nucleotides read TGTGCCAGCAGGTTTGGGGGGGGCCAGGGCTACACCTTC. This codes for CASRFGGGQGYTF.

The chain combines TRBV27 with TRBJ2-7; a weak D match, TRBD2 (5 bases). Germline V gene data show CDR1 as MNHEY and CDR2 as SMNVEV (reference sequence). The CDR3 extends over 14 amino acids. Trimming pared 6 bases from V and 2 bases from J, leaving 14 bases between. CDR3 sequence reads: CASSGVNGPYEQYF. CDR3 nucleotide sequence: TGTGCCAGCAGCGGGGTGAACGGGCCCTACGAGCAGTACTTC.

This clone was seen a handful of times. The chain recombines TRBV15 with TRBJ2-7; perhaps TRBD1 as D (7 bases). Germline V gene data show CDR1 as LNHNV and CDR2 as YYDKDF (reference sequence). V shed 1 base and J shed 2 bases, with 15 bases lying between them. The CDR3 covers 16 residues. CDR3: CATSRGGDSSTYEQYF. In DNA form, the CDR3 reads TGTGCCACCAGCAGAGGGGGGGACAGTTCTACCTACGAGCAGTACTTC.

The rearrangement uses TRBV27 and TRBJ2-5; D is undetermined. CDR1 and CDR2 (germline): MNHEY, SMNVEV (reference sequence). The CDR3 covers 15 residues. V was clipped by 1 base and J by 2 bases, with 11 bases between them. In DNA, the CDR3 is TGTGCCAGCAGTTTATTTGCGGTTCCGCAAGAGACCCAGTACTTC. Amino acids: CASSLFAVPQETQYF.

The genes are TRBV6-5 and TRBJ2-7; 10 nucleotides align to TRBD2. The CDR3 runs 16 residues. J lost 1 base, V lost 2 bases, and 5 bases had no gene match. The germline gives CDR1 MNHEY, CDR2 SVGAGI. CDR3 in amino acids: CASSYPKLAGSYEQYF. In DNA, the CDR3 is TGTGCCAGCAGTTACCCTAAACTAGCGGGGTCCTACGAGCAGTACTTC.

The sample holds a few counts of this clone. The genes are TRBV15 and TRBJ2-2; D is perhaps TRBD1 (5 bases). The CDR3 runs 13 residues. Trimming stripped 3 bases from V and 5 bases from J, with 7 bases between. The germline CDR1 and CDR2 sequences are LNHNV and YYDKDF (reference sequence). CDR3 protein: CATSSRVTGELFF. The CDR3 coding sequence is TGTGCCACCAGCAGCAGGGTGACCGGGGAGCTGTTTTTT.

The chain uses TRBV30 and TRBJ2-2; D is uncertain. V lost 0 bases to trimming and J lost 2 bases, with 10 bases between them. The CDR3 extends over 15 amino acids. Per the germline V gene, CDR1 is GTSNPN and CDR2 is SVGIG (reference sequence). CDR3 bases: TGTGCCTGGAGTGTACTATGGGGAAACACCGGGGAGCTGTTTTTT. Protein: CAWSVLWGNTGELFF.